This T cell receptor beta chain was profiled in a study of OX40 agonist ivuxolimab in advanced cancers. Whole-study findings and limits: Circulating CD4+ and CD8+ T cells showed clonal expansion by week 6 at 0.1 to 3.0 mg/kg.

The CDR3 loop spans 17 amino acids. Per the germline V gene, CDR1 is SGHVS and CDR2 is FNYEAQ. The J segment lost 5 bases and the V segment lost 1 base, leaving 13 bases of the junction unmatched. Sequencing used immunoSEQ multiplex PCR; TCRdb keeps in-frame clones, though not all of them. The sample records approximately 77,000 clones, less than 95% being singletons. Autoimmune disease history or systemic immunosuppression meant exclusion. Concerning this clone: As yet, its antigen is unknown.

V usage is TRBV7-6 and J usage is TRBJ2-5; 7 nucleotides align to TRBD2. This clonotype was sampled from an adult with an advanced solid tumor such as melanoma, head and neck, liver or kidney cancer. Here the sequenced sample was CD4+ or CD8+ T cells sorted from blood, taken in a trial of the OX40 agonist ivuxolimab. CDR3 DNA: TGTGCCAGCAGCTTAGGCGCGCCGGGGGGAGAGGAGGAGACCCAGTACTTC. This translates into CASSLGAPGGEEETQYF.